The text below deals with one T cell receptor beta chain. Each CDR3 protein gets one entry after TCRdb re-called the 5' RACE reads with MiXCR. The table has 400,000 or so distinct CDR3 sequences, 28% seen once. This entry belongs to a study of identical twins' blood T cells. Trimming cost V 5 bases and J 6 bases, with 14 bases left between them. This CDR3 comprises 14 residues. The V gene's germline CDR1 is SGHNT and CDR2 YENEEA. V and J are TRBV11-3 and TRBJ2-1, with TRBD2 as a possible D gene (5 bases). The receptor comes from a woman between 18 and 55 years old in good health. Sequenced sample: PBMCs. The CDR3 reads CASSPGIDSNEQFF. In DNA, the CDR3 is TGTGCCAGCAGCCCGGGAATTGACTCCAATGAGCAGTTCTTC. The full variable domain, its missing parts supplied by reference TRBV11-3 and TRBJ2-1, is EAGVVQSPRYKIIEKKQPVAFWCNPISGHNTLYWYLQNLGQGPELLIRYENEEAVDDSQLPKDRFSAERLKGVDSTLKIQPAELGDSAVYLCASSPGIDSNEQFFGPGTRLTVL.